The 29 T cell receptor beta chains in this list originate from one sample, sequenced in a study of shared clonotypes between healthy human individuals. Data came from immunoSEQ multiplex PCR; TCRdb stores just in-frame clones and leaves some out. This table has around 2.3 million clones, around 95% appearing once. The sample was naive CD4+ T cells sorted from blood. The subset is: CD45RA+ positively selected. These receptor sequences come from a man aged 18 to 35 in good health.

The gene calls are TRBV5-8 and TRBJ2-5; 7 bases fit TRBD1. CDR1 SGHTS and CDR2 YDEGEE come from the germline V gene. V was clipped by 2 bases and J by 2 bases; unmatched bases: 9. The CDR3 has 16 amino acids. The CDR3 DNA sequence: TGTGCCAGCAGCTTTGACTACAGGGGTACGCAAGAGACCCAGTACTTC. It translates to CASSFDYRGTQETQYF.

This clone is a singleton in its sample. This rearrangement joins TRBV5-1 to TRBJ1-4; D not resolved. Germline CDR1 is SGHRS and CDR2 is YFSETQ. The V gene lost 0 bases and the J gene lost 4 bases, with 4 bases spanning the gap. The CDR3 has 13 residues. CDR3 amino acids: CASSLEVNEKLFF. The CDR3 DNA sequence: TGCGCCAGCAGCTTGGAAGTTAATGAAAAACTGTTTTTT.

The CDR3 region is CASRRTGGLSSYEQYF. CDR3 coding DNA: TGTGCCAGCAGGAGGACAGGGGGCCTAAGCTCCTACGAGCAGTACTTC. The gene calls are TRBV2 and TRBJ2-7; 11 nucleotides match TRBD1. The CDR3 runs to 16 residues. The germline V gene has CDR1 SNHLY and CDR2 FYNNEI. Trimming removed 6 bases from V and 0 bases from J; junction bases left unmatched: 7.

The rearrangement joins TRBV7-2 to TRBJ2-7; D not resolved. The CDR3 runs to 14 residues. V was clipped by 0 bases and J by 7 bases, with 13 bases between them. The V gene's germline CDR1 is SGHTA and CDR2 FQGNSA. The DNA for the CDR3 is TGTGCCAGCAGCTTAGCGCGTCTAGGTCTAGAGCAGTACTTC. Protein product: CASSLARLGLEQYF.

V usage is TRBV21-1 and J usage is TRBJ2-2; the D call of TRBD2 is as the table states it, not checked on the DNA. TRBV21-1 is a listed pseudogene. The CDR3 is 19 residues long. The CDR3 DNA reads TGTGCCAGCAGCACTGTTGAGAGCGGGAGACTTGTTAAGGCCGGGGAGCTGTTTTTT. It is translated as CASSTVESGRLVKAGELFF.

The chain is built from TRBV30 and TRBJ2-1; 8 nucleotides match TRBD1. With V trimmed by 2 bases and J by 6 bases, 6 bases remained unmatched. Germline CDR1 reads GTSNPN; CDR2 reads SVGIG (reference sequence). The CDR3 length is 14 residues. Here the CDR3 reads CAWSPGQVANEQFF. The DNA of the CDR3 is TGTGCCTGGAGTCCGGGACAGGTCGCCAATGAGCAGTTCTTC.

The chain carries TRBV5-1 and TRBJ2-7; TRBD1 might be the D (6 bases). The V and J ends lost 3 bases and 0 bases respectively, with 13 bases between them. This CDR3 region has 15 residues. Germline CDR1 is SGHRS and CDR2 is YFSETQ. CDR3 in DNA: TGCGCCAGCAGCTCCACAGGGCCCAACTCCTACGAGCAGTACTTC. Protein sequence: CASSSTGPNSYEQYF. The full variable domain, rest sourced from reference TRBV5-1 and TRBJ2-7, is KAGVTQTPRYLIKTRGQQVTLSCSPISGHRSVSWYQQTPGQGLQFLFEYFSETQRNKGNFPGRFSGRQFSNSRSEMNVSTLELGDSALYLCASSSTGPNSYEQYFGPGTRLTVT.

In nucleotides, the CDR3 is TGCGCCAGCAGCCAAGGGTCGGCAGCGTCAAACTATGGCTACACCTTC. Translation gives CASSQGSAASNYGYTF. The rearrangement joins TRBV4-1 to TRBJ1-2; no clear D gene. With 1 base removed from V and 2 bases from J, the gap between germline ends came to 14 bases. The CDR3 contains 16 residues. The V gene's germline CDR1 is MGHRA and CDR2 YSYEKL.

This rearrangement joins TRBV18 to TRBJ1-6; D unclear. V gave up 3 bases and J gave up 14 bases, with 11 bases separating them. The CDR3 contains 12 residues. Germline V lookup: CDR1 KGHSH, CDR2 LQKENI. The CDR3 sequence is CASSPKPGTLHF. The CDR3 nucleotides read TGTGCCAGCTCACCCAAACCTGGAACCCTCCACTTT.

This chain joins TRBV5-4 and TRBJ2-5, with TRBD2 identical over 15 bases. The CDR3 spans 17 residues. Germline V gene lookup returns CDR1 SGHNT and CDR2 YYREEE (reference sequence). The J segment lost 5 bases and the V segment lost 4 bases, leaving 9 bases of the junction unmatched. CDR3 sequence (DNA): TGTGCCAGCAGCCTTAGGACTAGCGGGAGGGGAATGGAGACCCAGTACTTC. This codes for CASSLRTSGRGMETQYF. Full variable domain (remainder filled in from reference TRBV5-4 and TRBJ2-5): ETGVTQSPTHLIKTRGQQVTLRCSSQSGHNTVSWYQQALGQGPQFIFQYYREEENGRGNFPPRFSGLQFPNYSSELNVNALELDDSALYLCASSLRTSGRGMETQYFGPGTRLLVL.

With respect to this clone: This same CDR3 is encoded by further DNA sequences in the sample. This chain joins TRBV28 and TRBJ2-5; D is unresolved. This CDR3 has 14 amino acids. Trimming took 3 bases from V and 2 from J, leaving 10 bases between them. The germline V gene encodes CDR1 MDHEN and CDR2 SYDVKM. The DNA of the CDR3 is TGTGCCAGCAGTTTGACCGGCAGTCAAGAGACCCAGTACTTC. It codes for CASSLTGSQETQYF.

The chain recombines TRBV10-3 with TRBJ1-1, with D perhaps matching TRBD1 (5 bases). This CDR3 contains 13 residues. Looked up from germline, CDR1 is ENHRY and CDR2 is SYGVKD. Trimming left V 4 bases short and J 7 bases short, with 13 bases between. DNA for the CDR3: TGTGCCATCAGTGTCGCGCAGGGCGGTGAAGCTTTCTTT. It translates to CAISVAQGGEAFF.

The rearrangement joins TRBV4-3 to TRBJ1-2; tentatively, D is TRBD1 (5 bases). Trimming pared 3 bases from V and 3 bases from J, leaving 11 bases between. CDR1 and CDR2 from the germline V gene are LGHNA and YSLEER. The CDR3 contains 14 residues. Here the CDR3 reads CASSQRGTDYGYTF. In DNA form, the CDR3 reads TGCGCCAGCAGCCAGCGAGGGACCGACTATGGCTACACCTTC.

The chain is built from TRBV5-4 and TRBJ2-4; either TRBD1 or TRBD2 may supply D (5 bases each). The V gene's germline CDR1 is SGHNT and CDR2 YYREEE (reference sequence). This CDR3 comprises 14 residues. V lost 4 bases and J lost 4, with 12 bases in between. CDR3 region: CASSPGTSKNIQYF. Written as DNA, the CDR3 is TGTGCCAGCAGCCCCGGGACCAGTAAAAACATTCAGTACTTC.

On this clone itself: Other DNA sequences of this sample code for an identical CDR3. The V gene is TRBV9, the J gene TRBJ2-7, with 7 nucleotides matching TRBD2. Germline CDR1 reads SGDLS; CDR2 reads YYNGEE. The CDR3 covers 15 residues. With 0 bases clipped from V and 2 bases from J, the junction kept 5 bases outside the gene matches. The CDR3 DNA reads TGTGCCAGCAGCGTAGAGGCTAGCGGAACCTACGAGCAGTACTTC. Translation: CASSVEASGTYEQYF.

The chain uses TRBV10-3 and TRBJ1-2, with TRBD1 identical over 12 bases. Germline lookup yields CDR1 ENHRY and CDR2 SYGVKD. After removal of 6 bases from V and 8 bases from J, the junction contained 7 bases not matched to a gene. This CDR3 is 14 amino acids long. DNA of the CDR3: TGTGCCATCAGCAAGGGACAGGGGGCTTGGGGCTACACCTTC. Its protein is CAISKGQGAWGYTF.

The chain carries TRBV2 and TRBJ1-2, with a weak D call TRBD1 (6 bases). CDR3 length: 13 amino acids. In germline, CDR1 is SNHLY, CDR2 FYNNEI. Between the trimmed V and J ends, which lost 3 bases and 9 bases, there was a span of 14 bases. In DNA form, the CDR3 reads TGTGCCAGCAGTGATACAGGGTACGGAAGCTACACCTTC. As protein: CASSDTGYGSYTF.

This clone was seen a few times. The same CDR3 arises from other DNA sequences in this sample as well. The gene calls are TRBV18 and TRBJ1-6; D call uncertain. Trimming removed 3 bases at V and 8 bases at J, with 5 bases between. The length of the CDR3 is 12 residues. Germline CDR1 is KGHSH and CDR2 is LQKENI. The CDR3 sequence is CASSPGDSPLHF. The CDR3 nucleotides read TGTGCCAGCTCACCCGGGGATTCACCCCTCCACTTT.

This chain uses TRBV27 with TRBJ2-1; D call uncertain. The CDR3 is 15 residues long. Germline-derived CDR1 and CDR2 are MNHEY and SMNVEV (reference sequence). Trimming shortened V by 2 bases and J by 0 bases, and 8 bases separated the two germline ends. CDR3 in DNA: TGTGCCAGCAGTTTAGACCTAAGCTCCTACAATGAGCAGTTCTTC. Translated, it gives CASSLDLSSYNEQFF.

V usage is TRBV9 and J usage is TRBJ2-1, with TRBD2 as a possible D gene (5 bases). Trimming pared 0 bases from V and 10 bases from J, leaving 17 bases between. CDR1 is SGDLS, CDR2 YYNGEE, per germline. This CDR3 region has 15 residues. CDR3 coding DNA: TGTGCCAGCAGCGTAGAAGCCACGGGATTTCCAGAGCAGTTCTTC. Translated: CASSVEATGFPEQFF.

The J gene is TRBJ2-7, the V gene TRBV6-1; the D gene is possibly TRBD1 (6 bases). CDR1 is MNHNS and CDR2 is SASEGT in the germline V gene. The CDR3 sequence is 12 residues long. Trimming cost V 6 bases and J 3 bases, with 9 bases left between them. Written as DNA, the CDR3 is TGTGCCAGCAGCCTCAGGGGCTACGAGCAGTACTTC. Amino acid sequence: CASSLRGYEQYF.

This clone was found once. CDR3 residues: CASSSSGSGYTF. For the CDR3, the DNA is TGTGCCAGCAGTTCCTCAGGATCGGGCTACACCTTC. This chain uses TRBV6-5 with TRBJ1-2, with D uncertain. From germline, CDR1 is MNHEY and CDR2 SVGAGI. The CDR3 is made up of 12 amino acids. The V and J ends lost 4 bases and 8 bases respectively, with 11 bases between them.

Comment on this clone: The sample contains more than one DNA sequence encoding this CDR3. The chain joins TRBV7-9 to TRBJ2-3; D unresolved. This CDR3 is 15 amino acids long. Trimming removed 0 bases at V and 2 bases at J, with 9 bases between. CDR1 and CDR2 from the germline V gene are SEHNR and FQNEAQ (reference sequence). CDR3 residues: CASSLALRSTDTQYF. In nucleotides, the CDR3 is TGTGCCAGCAGCTTAGCGTTGCGGTCCACAGATACGCAGTATTTT. The variable domain in full, with the rest retrieved from reference TRBV7-9 and TRBJ2-3, is DTGVSQNPRHKITKRGQNVTFRCDPISEHNRLYWYRQTLGQGPEFLTYFQNEAQLEKSRLLSDRFSAERPKGSFSTLEIQRTEQGDSAMYLCASSLALRSTDTQYFGPGTRLTVL.

The genes are TRBV7-8 and TRBJ1-6; TRBD1 matches at 8 bases. Per germline, CDR1 SGHVS and CDR2 FQNEAQ. There are 16 residues in the CDR3. Unmatched junction bases numbered 7, after V lost 0 bases and J lost 9 bases. The CDR3 region is CASSLADRAVASPLHF. The CDR3 nucleotides read TGTGCCAGCAGCTTAGCGGACAGGGCGGTTGCTTCACCCCTCCACTTT.

The chain combines TRBV9 with TRBJ2-1; TRBD2 agrees at 7 bases. Germline values: CDR1 SGDLS, CDR2 YYNGEE. CDR3 length: 17 residues. V shed 0 bases, J shed 3 bases, and the junction held 9 bases outside the gene matches. DNA for the CDR3: TGTGCCAGCAGCGTAGTAGGGGCTAGCGGAGGCTACAATGAGCAGTTCTTC. Its protein product is CASSVVGASGGYNEQFF.

The chain is built from TRBV9 and TRBJ1-4; D ambiguous. Germline V lookup: CDR1 SGDLS, CDR2 YYNGEE. With 5 bases removed from V and 1 base from J, the gap between germline ends came to 9 bases. The CDR3 is made up of 14 amino acids. CDR3 coding DNA: TGTGCCAGCAGTTTTGGGTTAACTAATGAAAAACTGTTTTTT. Amino acid sequence: CASSFGLTNEKLFF.

This clone was counted once. The DNA for the CDR3 is TGTGCCAGCATTAAGGGGCCCACTAATGAAAAACTGTTTTTT. Its protein is CASIKGPTNEKLFF. This sequence joins TRBV2 and TRBJ1-4, with D maybe TRBD1 (5 bases). Germline V gene lookup returns CDR1 SNHLY and CDR2 FYNNEI. CDR3 length: 14 amino acids. Trimming took 7 bases from V and 2 from J, leaving 11 bases between them. Drawing the rest from reference TRBV2 and TRBJ1-4, the complete variable domain is EPEVTQTPSHQVTQMGQEVILRCVPISNHLYFYWYRQILGQKVEFLVSFYNNEISEKSEIFDDQFSVERPDGSNFTLKIRSTKLEDSAMYFCASIKGPTNEKLFFGSGTQLSVL.

This clone was seen once. The chain links TRBV19 to TRBJ1-2; no reliable D call. Trimming took 2 bases from V and 1 from J, leaving 14 bases between them. Germline values: CDR1 LNHDA, CDR2 SQIVND (reference sequence). This CDR3 has 16 residues. CDR3 DNA sequence: TGTGCCAGTAGTATATCCTTAAAGAGAAATAACTATGGCTACACCTTC. As protein: CASSISLKRNNYGYTF.

On this clone itself: Additional DNA sequences in this sample encode the identical CDR3. The chain is built from TRBV5-1 and TRBJ1-3; D is unresolved. CDR1 is SGHRS, CDR2 YFSETQ, per germline. Trimming removed 4 bases at V and 3 bases at J, with 5 bases between. This CDR3 spans 12 amino acids. In nucleotides, the CDR3 is TGCGCCAGCAGCAGGGATGGAAACACCATATATTTT. Protein sequence: CASSRDGNTIYF.